This entry features one T cell receptor beta chain sequence. What it recognizes is unknown. Germline CDR1 is MNHEY and CDR2 is SVGAGI. The CDR3 runs 15 residues. V shed 5 bases and J shed 0 bases, with 10 bases lying between them. This sample is drawn from a study of cytomegalovirus exposure and HLA in healthy donors. Method: immunoSEQ multiplex PCR; TCRdb's copy keeps in-frame clones and lacks some. The data show fewer than 200,000 clones, approximately 87% seen once. Study-level findings and limits: The investigators catalogued some 150 TCR beta chains as cytomegalovirus-associated.

The sequenced sample was PBMCs. The J gene is TRBJ1-4, the V gene TRBV6-5; D remains ambiguous. The TCR originated in a woman aged 30 to 39 in good health and CMV-seronegative. The CDR3 DNA reads TGTGCCAGCAGTCCACAAGTTGCAACTAATGAAAAACTGTTTTTT. Its protein product is CASSPQVATNEKLFF.